These 31 T cell receptor beta chains came from one sample sequenced in a study of regulatory T cells in long-lasting Graves disease. With iRepertoire HTBI primers and Arm-PCR of CDR3 regions, TCR beta libraries were built. TCRdb used MiXCR to reprocess the multiplex PCR reads, holding one entry per CDR3 protein. The sample yields more than 650,000 distinct CDR3 sequences, 25% to 35% seen once. As for time point: persistent/refractory GD, antithyroid drugs over 5 years with positive TRAb. PBMC-extracted RNA yielded the TCR library. The sequencing used peripheral blood mononuclear cells (PBMCs), collected when the disease was refractory, from a patient treated with antithyroid drugs. These receptors all stem from a female donor with Graves disease.

The table lists this clonotype with many counts. J is TRBJ2-5 and V is TRBV6-1; D possibly uses TRBD1 or TRBD2 (7 bases each). V was shortened by 6 bases and J by 1 base, with 21 bases between the two germline ends. Looked up from germline, CDR1 is MNHNS and CDR2 is SASEGT. CDR3 length equals 17 residues. This CDR3 is CASRGRGEGATQETQYF. The CDR3 DNA sequence: TGTGCCAGCAGAGGACGGGGGGAGGGGGCGACCCAAGAGACCCAGTACTTC.

The rearrangement joins TRBV11-2 to TRBJ2-5, with TRBD2 matching 7 bases. V dropped 7 bases and J dropped 2; count of bases not matched to a gene: 7. The CDR3 consists of 14 residues. Germline values: CDR1 SGHAT, CDR2 FQNNGV. The CDR3 coding sequence is TGTGCCAGCAACCGGGACTACTCTCAAGAGACCCAGTACTTC. It specifies CASNRDYSQETQYF.

This clonotype was counted only a few times. V gene TRBV10-3 combines with J gene TRBJ1-2; TRBD1 matches 10 bases. The ends lost 4 bases at V and 7 bases at J; junction bases unmatched: 6. This CDR3 contains 14 residues. Germline CDR1 reads ENHRY; CDR2 reads SYGVKD. The CDR3 nucleotides read TGTGCCATCAGTGTTTCGGACAGGGGGTCTGGCTACACCTTC. This encodes CAISVSDRGSGYTF.

The V gene is TRBV6-1, the J gene TRBJ1-3; D uncertain. Trimming stripped 1 base from V and 0 bases from J, with 7 bases between. Germline CDR1 reads MNHNS; CDR2 reads SASEGT. The CDR3 extends over 15 amino acids. The CDR3 sequence is CASSEGGSSGNTIYF. The CDR3, as DNA: TGTGCCAGCAGTGAAGGCGGGTCCTCTGGAAACACCATATATTTT.

This rearrangement joins TRBV18 to TRBJ2-7; no definite D call. CDR1 is KGHSH and CDR2 is LQKENI in the germline V gene. The CDR3 contains 15 residues. V dropped 0 bases and J dropped 0 bases, with 9 bases sitting between them. The DNA of the CDR3 is TGTGCCAGCTCACCACCAGGCTGTTACTCCTACGAGCAGTACTTC. Its protein is CASSPPGCYSYEQYF.

The rearrangement joins TRBV28 to TRBJ1-5; 12 bases are shared with TRBD1. The V gene end was trimmed by 5 bases and the J gene end by 5 bases; junction bases not matched to a gene: 10. This CDR3 contains 17 residues. CDR1 is MDHEN, CDR2 SYDVKM, per germline. This chain's CDR3 is CASSSFRGTGGYQPQHF. Here the CDR3 DNA reads TGTGCCAGCAGTAGTTTTAGGGGGACAGGGGGCTATCAGCCCCAGCATTTT.

This clonotype turned up a few times. V gene TRBV29-1 combines with J gene TRBJ1-2, with 10 nucleotides matching TRBD1. V lost 6 bases and J lost 5; bases outside the gene matches: 21. This CDR3 contains 18 residues. Per the germline V gene, CDR1 is SQVTM and CDR2 is ANQGSEA. The DNA for the CDR3 is TGCAGCGTCGGAGGGGACAGGGGCAAGTTTGGAGTTGGTTATGGCTACACCTTC. Encoded protein: CSVGGDRGKFGVGYGYTF.

This clonotype was recorded a few times. The chain links TRBV5-1 to TRBJ1-2, with unresolved D. Germline V gives CDR1 SGHRS, CDR2 YFSETQ. The CDR3 runs 14 residues. The germline V and J ends were trimmed by 4 bases and 4 bases, with 14 bases remaining between them. The CDR3 loop reads CASSPGGLFYGYTF. The DNA for the CDR3 is TGCGCCAGCAGCCCGGGAGGGCTCTTCTATGGCTACACCTTC.

The chain has TRBV15 and TRBJ1-4, with 7 positions matching TRBD1. Trimming cost V 0 bases and J 0 bases; bases outside gene matches: 19. The CDR3 extends over 22 amino acids. The germline CDR1 and CDR2 sequences are LNHNV and YYDKDF (reference sequence). DNA of the CDR3: TGTGCCACCAGCAGAGATCTAAATGAACCGGGACAGCCTATTGCAACTAATGAAAAACTGTTTTTT. Translated: CATSRDLNEPGQPIATNEKLFF. The entire variable domain, with the rest obtained from reference TRBV15 and TRBJ1-4, is as follows: DAMVIQNPRYQVTQFGKPVTLSCSQTLNHNVMYWYQQKSSQAPKLLFHYYDKDFNNEADTPDNFQSRRPNTSFCFLDIRSPGLGDTAMYLCATSRDLNEPGQPIATNEKLFFGSGTQLSVL.

The genes are TRBV12-3 or TRBV12-4 and TRBJ2-6; D gene unclear. The CDR3 contains 16 residues. Trimming removed 5 bases at V and 6 bases at J, with 17 bases between. CDR3 bases: TGTGCCAGCAGTAACGGACCGACTGCTCTGGCCAACGTCCTGACTTTC. Protein sequence: CASSNGPTALANVLTF.

This clonotype has more than one count but fewer than ten. V usage is TRBV29-1 and J usage is TRBJ2-5; D unclear. The germline V gene has CDR1 SQVTM and CDR2 ANQGSEA. V lost 4 bases and J 5 bases, leaving 8 bases between the germline ends. The CDR3 is 11 residues long. CDR3 nucleotides: TGCAGCGTTGCAGTAGGGGAGACCCAGTACTTC. Its protein product is CSVAVGETQYF.

This clonotype was recorded once. The chain combines TRBV12-3 or TRBV12-4 with TRBJ2-3; D is perhaps TRBD1 (6 bases). V was trimmed by 7 bases and J by 3 bases, leaving 17 bases between them. The CDR3 is made up of 15 amino acids. CDR3 DNA sequence: TGTGCCAGCACATCCCTCACAGGGAATACAGATACGCAGTATTTT. Protein: CASTSLTGNTDTQYF.

The chain combines TRBV5-1 with TRBJ1-6; the match to TRBD1 covers 8 bases. V lost 0 bases and J lost 9; bases outside the gene matches: 5. Germline values: CDR1 SGHRS, CDR2 YFSETQ. This CDR3 has 15 amino acids. CDR3 in DNA: TGCGCCAGCAGCTTGGATGGACAGGGTCTTTCACCCCTCCACTTT. It specifies CASSLDGQGLSPLHF.

The V call is TRBV6-9, the J call TRBJ1-1; D is possibly TRBD1 (5 bases). This CDR3 is 15 amino acids long. Germline V lookup: CDR1 MNHGY, CDR2 SVAAGI. Trimming pared 4 bases from V and 7 bases from J, leaving 19 bases between. CDR3 DNA: TGTGCCAGCAGTTTCCAGGGAATCCCCACCGATGAAGCTTTCTTT. Translated: CASSFQGIPTDEAFF.

V and J are TRBV5-6 and TRBJ1-1, with 8 bases matching TRBD1. Germline values: CDR1 SGHDT, CDR2 YYEEEE. The junction had 5 bases not matched to a gene; V was cut back by 3 bases and J by 4 bases. The CDR3 length is 14 residues. The CDR3 bases are TGTGCCAGCAGCTGGTCAGGGGGCCTCACTGAAGCTTTCTTT. This sequence encodes CASSWSGGLTEAFF.

The CDR3 DNA sequence: TGTGCCAGCAGCCCCTTAGCGACAGGGAAGGGTTCACCCCTCCACTTT. Translating gives CASSPLATGKGSPLHF. The chain has TRBV7-2 and TRBJ1-6; 7 bases are a match to TRBD1. The CDR3 has 16 residues. CDR1 is SGHTA and CDR2 is FQGNSA in the germline V gene. V lost 5 bases to trimming and J lost 9 bases; unmatched junction nucleotides: 13. The entire variable domain, with the rest obtained from reference TRBV7-2 and TRBJ1-6, is as follows: GAGVSQSPSNKVTEKGKDVELRCDPISGHTALYWYRQSLGQGLEFLIYFQGNSAPDKSGLPSDRFSAERTGGSVSTLTIQRTQQEDSAVYLCASSPLATGKGSPLHFGNGTRLTVT.

The rearrangement uses TRBV11-2 and TRBJ2-7; possible D gene TRBD2, 6 bases. The CDR3 is made up of 14 amino acids. V shed 6 bases and J shed 1 base, with 13 bases lying between them. CDR1 and CDR2 from the germline V gene are SGHAT and FQNNGV. CDR3 amino acids: CASSWAGHSYEQYF. The CDR3 nucleotides are TGTGCCAGCAGTTGGGCGGGGCATTCCTACGAGCAGTACTTC.

This clonotype was counted a few times. The chain has TRBV11-2 and TRBJ2-1, with 7 bases identical to TRBD2. The trim removed 5 bases at V and 0 bases at J, leaving 7 bases unmatched. The CDR3 loop spans 16 amino acids. Germline lookup yields CDR1 SGHAT and CDR2 FQNNGV. The CDR3: CASSQGLAVSYNEQFF. CDR3 bases: TGTGCCAGCAGCCAAGGGCTAGCGGTCTCCTACAATGAGCAGTTCTTC.

As concerns this clonotype: Lacking the conserved final phenylalanine or tryptophan, this CDR3 likely reflects a read error. V and J are TRBV6-9 and TRBJ2-2, with 11 bases aligning to TRBD1. Per germline, CDR1 MNHGY and CDR2 SVAAGI. The CDR3 totals 15 residues. Trimming cost V 4 bases and J 10 bases; bases outside gene matches: 8. CDR3 coding DNA: TGTGCCAGCAGTTCATTCGGACAGGGGGCTAAGGAGCTGTTTCTT. Protein sequence: CASSSFGQGAKELFL.

Ten or more counts support this clonotype. The chain employs TRBV12-3 or TRBV12-4 and TRBJ1-2; maybe TRBD1 (5 bases). The CDR3 totals 14 residues. Trimming left V 3 bases short and J 3 bases short, with 11 bases between. The CDR3 loop reads CASSFSTVDYGYTF. The DNA of the CDR3 is TGTGCCAGCAGTTTCTCGACAGTGGACTATGGCTACACCTTC.

This clonotype was observed many times. The rearrangement joins TRBV2 to TRBJ2-5; D possibly corresponds to TRBD2 (5 bases). The CDR3 sequence is 13 residues long. Trimming stripped 10 bases from V and 5 bases from J, with 17 bases between. CDR1 is SNHLY, CDR2 FYNNEI, per germline. The CDR3 DNA sequence: TGTGCCACGGGAAAAGACTTGCCGGAGACCCAGTACTTC. This encodes CATGKDLPETQYF.

This rearrangement joins TRBV19 to TRBJ1-2, with TRBD1 as a possible D gene (5 bases). Between the trimmed V and J ends, which lost 5 bases and 3 bases, there was a span of 10 bases. The CDR3 is 13 residues long. CDR1 and CDR2 (germline): LNHDA, SQIVND (reference sequence). The DNA for the CDR3 is TGTGCCAGTAGTGCCGACAGTTACTATGGCTACACCTTC. It specifies CASSADSYYGYTF.

The rearrangement joins TRBV20-1 to TRBJ1-1, with D possibly matching TRBD1 (6 bases). Germline lookup yields CDR1 DFQATT and CDR2 SNEGSKA (reference sequence). The CDR3 has 15 residues. Trimming cost V 6 bases and J 4 bases, with 21 bases left between them. The CDR3 nucleotides read TGCAGTGCCCCACGAGGGGGGCGCGAGACCACTGAAGCTTTCTTT. Translated: CSAPRGGRETTEAFF.

In this sample, this clonotype turned up a few times. The chain links TRBV18 to TRBJ1-2; no definite D call. V lost 3 bases, J lost 8 bases, and 22 bases lay in between. The CDR3 is 16 residues long. CDR1 is KGHSH, CDR2 LQKENI, per germline. CDR3 protein: CASSPELSRGSDGYTF. DNA of the CDR3: TGTGCCAGCTCACCCGAACTATCACGGGGAAGCGACGGCTACACCTTC.

CDR3 sequence: CASRLRQGADVNQPQHF. The CDR3 DNA reads as TGTGCCAGCAGGCTACGGCAGGGGGCGGATGTTAATCAGCCCCAGCATTTT. V and J are TRBV6-1 and TRBJ1-5; 8 positions match TRBD1. The CDR3 consists of 17 residues. The germline V gene encodes CDR1 MNHNS and CDR2 SASEGT. V lost 6 bases and J lost 4; bases outside the gene matches: 14.

This chain links TRBV27 with TRBJ1-1; possibly TRBD1 for D (6 bases). The CDR3 has 16 amino acids. V dropped 1 base and J dropped 1 base, with 13 bases sitting between them. The germline gives CDR1 MNHEY, CDR2 SMNVEV (reference sequence). The CDR3 DNA sequence: TGTGCCAGCAGTTTATGGGGGGGCACCTCGAACACTGAAGCTTTCTTT. Translating gives CASSLWGGTSNTEAFF.

This chain connects TRBV2 to TRBJ1-1; no clear D. The CDR3 has 15 residues. In germline, CDR1 is SNHLY, CDR2 FYNNEI. The ends were cut back, 1 base at V and 4 bases at J, with 13 bases in the middle. This chain's CDR3 is CASSEVPQLGTEAFF. The CDR3, as DNA: TGTGCCAGCAGTGAAGTCCCACAACTGGGCACTGAAGCTTTCTTT.

V is TRBV19 and J is TRBJ1-1; no firm D call. The germline CDR1 and CDR2 sequences are LNHDA and SQIVND (reference sequence). V was pared by 9 bases and J by 11 bases, with 13 bases between. The CDR3 is 10 residues long. CDR3 in amino acids: CASYQQNAFF. In nucleotides, the CDR3 is TGTGCCAGCTATCAACAAAACGCTTTCTTT. Full variable domain (missing parts from reference TRBV19 and TRBJ1-1): DGGITQSPKYLFRKEGQNVTLSCEQNLNHDAMYWYRQDPGQGLRLIYYSQIVNDFQKGDIAEGYSVSREKKESFPLTVTSAQKNPTAFYLCASYQQNAFFGQGTRLTVV.

In this sample, this clonotype turned up many times. V gene TRBV12-3 or TRBV12-4 combines with J gene TRBJ2-1; 10 nucleotides align to TRBD2. The CDR3 is 17 residues long. V gave up 5 bases and J gave up 0 bases; unmatched junction bases: 7. DNA of the CDR3: TGTGCCAGCAGTACCAGACTAGCGGGCCTCTCCTACAATGAGCAGTTCTTC. It translates to CASSTRLAGLSYNEQFF.

This clonotype showed up just a few times. In DNA form, the CDR3 reads TGTGCCAGCAGTGAACCCGGGACGCGCGAAGCTTTCTTT. This encodes CASSEPGTREAFF. This chain joins TRBV25-1 and TRBJ1-1; D might be TRBD1 (5 bases). This CDR3 is built from 13 residues. Trimming cost V 2 bases and J 8 bases, with 12 bases left between them. CDR1 and CDR2 (germline): MGHDK, SYGVNS.

This clonotype was seen a few times. The J gene is TRBJ1-2, the V gene TRBV12-3 or TRBV12-4; 12 bases align to TRBD1. The CDR3 covers 16 residues. V lost 0 bases, J lost 4 bases, and 3 bases stayed unmatched. Written as DNA, the CDR3 is TGTGCCAGCAGTTTAGCGACGGGACAGGGGGCCTATGGCTACACCTTC. It specifies CASSLATGQGAYGYTF.